The clone carrying this TCR beta chain was seen a handful of times. Each CDR3 protein is one row after TCRdb ran MiXCR on the 5' RACE reads. The sample includes roughly 370,000 distinct CDR3 sequences, about 16% seen only once; the top ten take roughly 21%. This sample was included in a study of T-cell memory formation after mild COVID-19. V lost 8 bases, J lost 4 bases, and 13 bases stayed unmatched. Germline CDR1 reads MNHEY; CDR2 reads SMNVEV (reference sequence). This CDR3 region has 17 residues. The sequencing input was PBMCs or a T cell subset sorted from them (not recorded which). This TCR was sampled from a man aged 18 to 29 who had mild COVID-19 (a few samples of this study predate the infection). Cell type and time point are not known. V is TRBV27 and J is TRBJ2-5, with 13 positions matching TRBD2. The CDR3 here is CASGRTSGSLFVETQYF. CDR3 nucleotides: TGTGCCAGCGGACGGACTAGCGGGAGTCTGTTTGTAGAGACCCAGTACTTC.